The 29 T cell receptor beta chains given below trace back to one sample, sequenced in a study of blood T cells in healthy people across ages. A second roughly 6 to 12 cycle PCR used barcoded and J-beta primers. TCRdb re-analysed the 5' RACE reads in MiXCR, keeping a single row per CDR3 protein. Of 710,000 or so distinct CDR3 sequences listed, around 32% are singletons. The sample consisted of blood. These receptors all come from a woman older than 75 in good health.

This clonotype was observed a handful of times. With a much larger clone just one base away, this may be a read error. This chain uses TRBV20-1 with TRBJ2-3, with TRBD2 identical over 12 bases. Germline V gives CDR1 DFQATT, CDR2 SNEGSKA (reference sequence). The trim removed 1 base at V and 5 bases at J, leaving 7 bases unmatched. This CDR3 has 16 residues. In nucleotides, the CDR3 is TGCAGTGCTAGAGGGACTAGCGGGGTGGAGATAGATACGCAGTATTTT. This encodes CSARGTSGVEIDTQYF.

In this sample, this clonotype turned up a few times. A read error may be the cause here, since a much bigger clone is one base away. V and J are TRBV12-3 or TRBV12-4 and TRBJ2-2; D is tentatively TRBD1 or TRBD2 (5 bases each). The CDR3 spans 15 residues. This chain's CDR3 is CASSFRQRPTGERFF. The CDR3 region has the DNA TGTGCCAGCAGTTTCCGACAGAGACCCACCGGGGAGCGGTTTTTT.

There are many counts of this clonotype. The chain has TRBV3-1 and TRBJ1-1, with 8 bases lining up with TRBD1. The CDR3 runs to 14 residues. Germline V gene data show CDR1 as LGHDT and CDR2 as YNNKEL (reference sequence). With V trimmed by 5 bases and J by 5 bases, 7 bases remained unmatched. The CDR3 sequence is CASSLTGVGTEAFF. CDR3 coding DNA: TGTGCCAGCAGCTTGACAGGGGTAGGGACTGAAGCTTTCTTT.

This clonotype was detected ten times or more. This may arise from a read error, as a much more abundant clone is one base away. The chain is built from TRBV7-2 and TRBJ2-1; D is undetermined. The J call may be in error: the DNA end matches TRBJ2-7 better. This CDR3 region has 15 residues. Germline assignment: CDR1 SGHTA and CDR2 FQGNSA. The CDR3 region is CASSPAMEPYNEQYF. CDR3 sequence (DNA): TGTGCCAGCAGTCCCGCCATGGAACCCTACAATGAGCAGTACTTC.

This clonotype has at least ten counts. J is TRBJ1-6 and V is TRBV6-5; D is possibly TRBD1 (5 bases). Trimming pared 7 bases from V and 7 bases from J, leaving 17 bases between. From germline, CDR1 is MNHEY and CDR2 SVGAGI. This CDR3 is built from 15 residues. In DNA, the CDR3 is TGTGCCAGCACCCAGGATGGGGGAACCAATTCACCCCTCCACTTT. Its protein is CASTQDGGTNSPLHF.

This clonotype was found many times. The V and J genes are TRBV24-1 and TRBJ2-1; perhaps TRBD1 as D (5 bases). CDR1 is KGHDR, CDR2 SFDVKD, per germline. V was shortened by 2 bases and J by 1 base, with 11 bases between the two germline ends. The CDR3 is 16 residues long. CDR3 sequence (DNA): TGTGCCACCAGTGATTCCACCCCAGGGTCCTACAATGAGCAGTTCTTC. Its protein is CATSDSTPGSYNEQFF.

The chain joins TRBV2 to TRBJ1-1; no reliable D call. The V end was cut by 8 bases, the J end by 1 base, with 11 bases between. The germline gives CDR1 SNHLY, CDR2 FYNNEI. This CDR3 contains 13 residues. The DNA of the CDR3 is TGTGCCAGCCAGATAGAAGGGAACACTGAAGCTTTCTTT. Translation gives CASQIEGNTEAFF.

A word on this clonotype: Possible read error: a much larger clone is one base away. The chain uses TRBV7-2 and TRBJ2-1, with 16 bases aligning to TRBD2. The V gene end was trimmed by 4 bases and the J gene end by 13 bases; junction bases not matched to a gene: 10. The CDR3 is made up of 16 amino acids. Germline values: CDR1 SGHTA, CDR2 FQGNSA. Here the CDR3 reads CASSSGLAGGRETQFF. CDR3 in DNA: TGTGCCAGCAGCTCGGGACTAGCGGGGGGGCGGGAGACCCAGTTCTTC. The full variable domain, with the rest looked up from reference TRBV7-2 and TRBJ2-1, is GAGVSQSPSNKVTEKGKDVELRCDPISGHTALYWYRQSLGQGLEFLIYFQGNSAPDKSGLPSDRFSAERTGGSVSTLTIQRTQQEDSAVYLCASSSGLAGGRETQFFGPGTRLTVL.

This clonotype occurred many times. The genes are TRBV11-2 and TRBJ1-4, with D possibly matching TRBD1 (5 bases). This CDR3 spans 15 amino acids. V was shortened by 0 bases and J by 0 bases, with 5 bases between the two germline ends. Germline V gives CDR1 SGHAT, CDR2 FQNNGV. The CDR3 region is CASSLDRATNEKLFF. CDR3 coding DNA: TGTGCCAGCAGCTTAGACAGGGCAACTAATGAAAAACTGTTTTTT.

Points on this clonotype: A much larger clone is a single base away; this may be a read error. This chain joins TRBV2 and TRBJ1-5; 7 bases line up with TRBD1. The CDR3 length is 14 residues. Germline V CDR1 and CDR2: SNHLY, FYNNEI. V lost 6 bases to trimming and J lost 0 bases; unmatched junction nucleotides: 2. The CDR3 region is CASRGQYSNQPQHF. CDR3 in DNA: TGTGCCAGCAGGGGACAGTATAGCAATCAGCCCCAGCATTTT.

The chain joins TRBV20-1 to TRBJ2-1; TRBD2 agrees at 14 bases. This CDR3 contains 17 residues. The germline V gene encodes CDR1 DFQATT and CDR2 SNEGSKA (reference sequence). V shed 5 bases and J 7 bases; nucleotides not matched to a gene: 13. CDR3 residues: CSAWGGPGLAGANEQFF. As DNA, the CDR3 is TGCAGTGCTTGGGGGGGCCCGGGACTAGCGGGAGCGAATGAGCAGTTCTTC.

The V call is TRBV2, the J call TRBJ2-5; D is tentatively TRBD1 or TRBD2 (6 bases each). The CDR3 sequence is 15 residues long. Per germline, CDR1 SNHLY and CDR2 FYNNEI. V was cut by 5 bases and J by 5 bases, with 18 bases left in between. The CDR3 DNA follows: TGTGCCAGCAGTCCTGACGAGGGGGGCGTGGAGACCCAGTACTTC. Translated: CASSPDEGGVETQYF.

This sequence joins TRBV20-1 and TRBJ2-7; no clear D gene. Germline-derived CDR1 and CDR2 are DFQATT and SNEGSKA (reference sequence). V gave up 3 bases and J gave up 2 bases, with 11 bases separating them. The CDR3 runs to 13 residues. The CDR3 sequence is CSASAASAYEQYF. For the CDR3, the DNA is TGCAGTGCTAGTGCAGCTTCGGCCTACGAGCAGTACTTC.

Turning to this clonotype: Compared with germline, one end of the junction differs, possibly owing to a read error. The chain combines TRBV6-5 with TRBJ2-5, with 13 bases that match TRBD2. CDR3 length equals 16 residues. Germline values: CDR1 MNHEY, CDR2 SVGAGI. The CDR3 region has the DNA TGTGCCAGCAGGCGACTAGCGGGGGGTAACCAAGAGGCCCAGTACTTC. The encoded protein is CASRRLAGGNQEAQYF.

This clonotype was counted many times. The rearrangement uses TRBV7-2 and TRBJ2-1; 9 bases are a match to TRBD1. CDR1 and CDR2 (germline): SGHTA, FQGNSA. The trim removed 4 bases at V and 7 bases at J, leaving 14 bases unmatched. CDR3 length: 17 residues. Here the CDR3 DNA reads TGTGCCAGCAGCTCTCCTCTGGACAGGGGATTATGGAATGAGCAGTTCTTC. It is translated as CASSSPLDRGLWNEQFF.

This clonotype was observed at least ten times. The chain carries TRBV4-1 and TRBJ2-5; D gene unclear. V lost 4 bases, J lost 11 bases, and 17 bases lay in between. The CDR3 sequence is 13 residues long. Germline V gene data show CDR1 as MGHRA and CDR2 as YSYEKL. The CDR3 coding sequence is TGCGCCAGCAGCCTTCAGTCATACAATGAGCAGTACTTC. This sequence encodes CASSLQSYNEQYF.

This clonotype was observed many times. The chain combines TRBV30 with TRBJ1-2; TRBD1 agrees at 8 bases. There are 13 residues in the CDR3. Unmatched junction bases numbered 6, after V lost 3 bases and J lost 6 bases. Germline V gene sequence: CDR1 GTSNPN, CDR2 SVGIG (reference sequence). This CDR3 is CAWSTQGANGYTF. CDR3 coding DNA: TGTGCCTGGAGCACCCAGGGGGCAAATGGCTACACCTTC.

This clonotype was found a few times. The chain links TRBV19 to TRBJ1-5; 8 bases align to TRBD1. The CDR3 is 16 amino acids. Per the germline V gene, CDR1 is LNHDA and CDR2 is SQIVND (reference sequence). The V gene end was trimmed by 3 bases and the J gene end by 5 bases; junction bases not matched to a gene: 9. The CDR3 DNA reads TGTGCCAGTAGTATGACGGGCAGGGGGCGAGATCAGCCCCAGCATTTT. It yields the protein CASSMTGRGRDQPQHF. The complete variable domain, with remaining parts taken from reference TRBV19 and TRBJ1-5, reads DGGITQSPKYLFRKEGQNVTLSCEQNLNHDAMYWYRQDPGQGLRLIYYSQIVNDFQKGDIAEGYSVSREKKESFPLTVTSAQKNPTAFYLCASSMTGRGRDQPQHFGDGTRLSIL.

In its sample, this clonotype was seen a few times. This chain's CDR3 is CASSPPGRGDGYTF. Written as DNA, the CDR3 is TGTGCCAGCTCACCACCTGGCAGGGGCGACGGCTACACCTTC. The gene calls are TRBV18 and TRBJ1-2, with a possible D match to TRBD1 (6 bases). Trimming took 0 bases from V and 8 from J, leaving 13 bases between them. In germline, CDR1 is KGHSH, CDR2 LQKENI. CDR3 length equals 14 residues.

This clonotype was seen a few times. The gene calls are TRBV7-9 and TRBJ2-7; 8 nucleotides line up with TRBD1. Trimming removed 5 bases from V and 5 bases from J; junction bases left unmatched: 5. The CDR3 sequence is 13 residues long. Germline assignment: CDR1 SEHNR and CDR2 FQNEAQ (reference sequence). CDR3 region: CASSPTDRDEQYF. Here the CDR3 DNA reads TGTGCCAGCAGCCCGACGGACAGGGACGAGCAGTACTTC.

This clonotype showed up just a few times. A read error may be the cause here, since a much bigger clone is one base away. The chain employs TRBV29-1 and TRBJ2-7, with D uncertain. The V end was cut by 1 base, the J end by 3 bases, with 7 bases between. This CDR3 has 12 residues. CDR1 is SQVTM, CDR2 ANQGSEA, per germline. The CDR3: CSVEATVYEQYF. In DNA, the CDR3 is TGCAGCGTTGAAGCAACAGTCTACGAGCAGTACTTC.

This clonotype turned up a few times. The rearrangement joins TRBV7-6 to TRBJ2-5, with D unresolved. The last part of the DNA fits TRBJ2-4 better; the J call may be wrong. CDR3 length: 15 residues. Germline loops: CDR1 SGHVS, CDR2 FNYEAQ. The CDR3 DNA sequence: TGTGCCAGCAGCCCGTTCGATGGGGCCAAAAACATTCAGTACTTC. Translating gives CASSPFDGAKNIQYF.

This rearrangement joins TRBV5-1 to TRBJ2-5; 15 bases agree with TRBD2. V gave up 3 bases and J gave up 1 base; unmatched junction bases: 7. The CDR3 consists of 18 residues. CDR1 and CDR2 (germline): SGHRS, YFSETQ. In DNA, the CDR3 is TGCGCCAGCAGCTCGGGACTAGCGGGGGGACTCCTCCAAGAGACCCAGTACTTC. Translated, it gives CASSSGLAGGLLQETQYF.

About this clonotype: Possible read error: a much larger clone is one base away. The CDR3 here is CASSKSGGAFYEQDF. The DNA of the CDR3 is TGTGCCAGCAGTAAAAGCGGGGGGGCCTTCTACGAGCAGGACTTC. The chain is built from TRBV28 and TRBJ2-1, with 10 bases aligning to TRBD2. The CDR3 has 15 amino acids. Per germline, CDR1 MDHEN and CDR2 SYDVKM.

This clonotype has a count of ten or more. The CDR3 sequence is CASSLKTSGGTTGELFF. The CDR3 DNA is TGCGCCAGCAGCTTAAAGACTAGCGGGGGGACCACCGGGGAGCTGTTTTTT. V and J are TRBV5-1 and TRBJ2-2; TRBD2 aligns across 13 bases. CDR1 and CDR2 from the germline V gene are SGHRS and YFSETQ. Trimming cost V 2 bases and J 4 bases; bases outside gene matches: 5. The CDR3 has 17 amino acids.

This clonotype was observed a few times. J is TRBJ2-3 and V is TRBV24-1; D might be TRBD1 or TRBD2, each matching 6 bases. With 2 bases removed from V and 6 bases from J, the gap between germline ends came to 20 bases. Germline assignment: CDR1 KGHDR and CDR2 SFDVKD. This CDR3 has 17 amino acids. CDR3 sequence (DNA): TGTGCCACCAGTGATTCTACTTTATACGGGGGCCGGGATACGCAGTATTTT. This sequence encodes CATSDSTLYGGRDTQYF.

This clonotype was picked up many times. V is TRBV20-1 and J is TRBJ2-1; the match to TRBD2 covers 9 bases. The germline V gene encodes CDR1 DFQATT and CDR2 SNEGSKA (reference sequence). The V segment lost 0 bases and the J segment 4 bases; nucleotides outside the gene matches: 1. The CDR3 has 14 residues. This CDR3 reads CSARDLAGYNEQFF. The CDR3 coding sequence is TGCAGTGCTAGAGATCTAGCGGGGTACAATGAGCAGTTCTTC.

This clonotype was counted many times. V usage is TRBV3-1 and J usage is TRBJ2-5; D is uncertain. Trimming took off 5 bases at V and 6 bases at J, with 16 bases between the two ends. This CDR3 is built from 14 residues. CDR1 is LGHDT, CDR2 YNNKEL, per germline (reference sequence). Here the CDR3 reads CASSEIQVSKTQYF. In DNA form, the CDR3 reads TGTGCCAGCAGCGAGATCCAGGTTTCAAAGACCCAGTACTTC.

J is TRBJ1-5 and V is TRBV5-1; tentatively, D is TRBD1 (5 bases). CDR3 size: 15 residues. Between the trimmed V and J ends, which lost 4 bases and 4 bases, there was a span of 15 bases. Germline CDR1 and CDR2: SGHRS and YFSETQ. The DNA for the CDR3 is TGCGCCAGCAGCCCCGGGGGATCGATTAATCAGCCCCAGCATTTT. Protein: CASSPGGSINQPQHF.